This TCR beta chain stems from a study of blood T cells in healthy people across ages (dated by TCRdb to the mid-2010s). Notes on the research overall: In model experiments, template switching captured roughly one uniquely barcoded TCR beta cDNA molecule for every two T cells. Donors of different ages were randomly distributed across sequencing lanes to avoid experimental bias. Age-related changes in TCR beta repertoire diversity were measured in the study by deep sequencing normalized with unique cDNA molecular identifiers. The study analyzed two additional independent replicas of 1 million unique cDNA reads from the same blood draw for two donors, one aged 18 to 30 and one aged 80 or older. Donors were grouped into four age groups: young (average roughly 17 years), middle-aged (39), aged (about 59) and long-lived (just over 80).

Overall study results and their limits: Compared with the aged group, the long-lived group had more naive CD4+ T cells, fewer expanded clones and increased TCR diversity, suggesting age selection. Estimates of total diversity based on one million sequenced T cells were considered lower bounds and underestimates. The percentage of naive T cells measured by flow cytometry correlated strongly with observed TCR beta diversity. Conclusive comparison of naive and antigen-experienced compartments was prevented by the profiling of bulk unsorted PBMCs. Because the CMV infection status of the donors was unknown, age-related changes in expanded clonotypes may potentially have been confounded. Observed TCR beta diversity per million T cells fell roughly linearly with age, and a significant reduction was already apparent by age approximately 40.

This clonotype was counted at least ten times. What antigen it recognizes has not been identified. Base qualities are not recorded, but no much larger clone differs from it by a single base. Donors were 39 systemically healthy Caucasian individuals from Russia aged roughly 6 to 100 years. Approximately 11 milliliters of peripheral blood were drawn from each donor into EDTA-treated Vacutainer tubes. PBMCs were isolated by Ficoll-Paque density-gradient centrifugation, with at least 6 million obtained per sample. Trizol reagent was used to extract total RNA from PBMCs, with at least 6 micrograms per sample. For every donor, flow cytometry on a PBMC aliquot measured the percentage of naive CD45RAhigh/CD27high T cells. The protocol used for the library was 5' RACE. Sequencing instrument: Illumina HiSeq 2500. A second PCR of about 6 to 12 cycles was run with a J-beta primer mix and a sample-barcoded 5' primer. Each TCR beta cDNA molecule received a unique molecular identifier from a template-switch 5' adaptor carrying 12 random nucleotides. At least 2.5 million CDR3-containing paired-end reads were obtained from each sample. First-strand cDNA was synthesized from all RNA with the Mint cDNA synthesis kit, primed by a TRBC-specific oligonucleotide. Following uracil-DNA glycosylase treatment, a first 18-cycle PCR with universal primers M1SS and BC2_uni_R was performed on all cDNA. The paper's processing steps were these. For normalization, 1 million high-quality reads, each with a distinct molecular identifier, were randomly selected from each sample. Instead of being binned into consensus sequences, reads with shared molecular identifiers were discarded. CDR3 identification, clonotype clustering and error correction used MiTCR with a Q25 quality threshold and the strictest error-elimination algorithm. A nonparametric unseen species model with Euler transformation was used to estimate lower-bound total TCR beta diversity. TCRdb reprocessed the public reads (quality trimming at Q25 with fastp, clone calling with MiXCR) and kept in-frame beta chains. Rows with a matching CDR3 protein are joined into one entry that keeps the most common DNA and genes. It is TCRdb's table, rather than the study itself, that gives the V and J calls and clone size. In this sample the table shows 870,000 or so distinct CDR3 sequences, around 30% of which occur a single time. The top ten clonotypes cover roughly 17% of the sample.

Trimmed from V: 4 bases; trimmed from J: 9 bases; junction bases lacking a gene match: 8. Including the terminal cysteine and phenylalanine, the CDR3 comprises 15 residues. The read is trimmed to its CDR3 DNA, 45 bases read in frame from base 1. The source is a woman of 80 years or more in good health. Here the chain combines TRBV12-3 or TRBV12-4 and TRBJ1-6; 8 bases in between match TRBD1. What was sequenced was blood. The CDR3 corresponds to CASSSPNRGGSPLHF. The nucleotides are TGTGCCAGCAGTTCTCCGAACAGGGGGGGTTCACCCCTCCACTTT.